This section outlines one T cell receptor beta chain sequence together with its context. Antigen specificity is unknown. The method was immunoSEQ multiplex PCR; TCRdb's version includes in-frame clones alone and lacks a portion of them. The sample has about 83,000 clones; around 90% are singletons. This entry comes from a study of human versus mouse CDR3 diversity and MHC coevolution. Whole-study findings and limits: Clonal inequality was lowest in most of the three human donors. Compared with mice, human CDR3s carried more deletions and insertions on average.

Sorting isolated naive CD4 T cells lacking CD45RO and expressing CD62L. The junction had 9 bases not matched to a gene; V was cut back by 0 bases and J by 2 bases. Germline V lookup: CDR1 SGDLS, CDR2 YYNGEE. This CDR3 region has 17 residues. The chain joins TRBV9 to TRBJ2-3, with 7 positions matching TRBD2. The sequenced sample was naive CD4+ T cells from blood. Subset given: CD45RO-negative CD62L-positive naive CD4 T cells. The source is a person between 25 and 69 years old in good health. CDR3 loop: CASSVGGTNPHTDTQYF. The CDR3 coding sequence is TGTGCCAGCAGCGTAGGGGGGACTAATCCCCACACAGATACGCAGTATTTT.